Shown below are 27 T cell receptor beta chains from a single sample sequenced in a study of blood T cell repertoires in COVID-19. The data were produced by immunoSEQ multiplex PCR, yet TCRdb's version contains in-frame clones alone and is incomplete. The repertoire holds around 500,000 clones, with roughly 88% as singletons. The material sequenced was PBMCs or T cells enriched from blood (not recorded which). The receptors were gathered from a middle-aged woman who had recovered from COVID-19.

The chain has TRBV14 and TRBJ1-4, with 9 bases identical to TRBD1. CDR1 is SGHDN and CDR2 is FVKESK in the germline V gene. The CDR3 has 16 residues. The junction had 6 bases not matched to a gene; V was cut back by 0 bases and J by 7 bases. In DNA, the CDR3 is TGTGCCAGCAGCCAAGAAGGGACAGGGCGTCCTGAAAAACTGTTTTTT. This translates into CASSQEGTGRPEKLFF.

The CDR3 nucleotides are TGCGCCAGCAGCCCAGGGACAAACGTTGAAGAAGCTTTCTTT. As protein: CASSPGTNVEEAFF. The rearrangement uses TRBV5-1 and TRBJ1-1; possibly TRBD1 for D (6 bases). CDR1 and CDR2 (germline): SGHRS, YFSETQ. The CDR3 contains 14 residues. V lost 4 bases, J lost 8 bases, and 18 bases lay in between. Full variable domain (rest looked up from reference TRBV5-1 and TRBJ1-1): KAGVTQTPRYLIKTRGQQVTLSCSPISGHRSVSWYQQTPGQGLQFLFEYFSETQRNKGNFPGRFSGRQFSNSRSEMNVSTLELGDSALYLCASSPGTNVEEAFFGQGTRLTVV.

This clone came up once. This chain uses TRBV27 with TRBJ2-1; 9 bases map to TRBD2. This CDR3 is built from 15 residues. V lost 6 bases and J lost 0; bases outside the gene matches: 3. Germline CDR1 MNHEY, CDR2 SMNVEV (reference sequence). DNA for the CDR3: TGTGCCAGCAGGACTAGCGGAGGCTCCTACAATGAGCAGTTCTTC. Translated, it gives CASRTSGGSYNEQFF.

This chain uses TRBV12-3 or TRBV12-4 with TRBJ1-2; D gene uncertain. Between the trimmed V and J ends, which lost 4 bases and 0 bases, there was a span of 6 bases. This CDR3 region has 13 residues. This CDR3 is CASSSDTNYGYTF. The CDR3 region has the DNA TGTGCCAGCAGTTCAGACACTAACTATGGCTACACCTTC.

In DNA, the CDR3 is TGTGCCAGCAGCTTACAGGGGGTACAAGAGACCCAGTACTTC. Its translation is CASSLQGVQETQYF. The chain has TRBV7-9 and TRBJ2-5, with 7 bases aligning to TRBD1. The CDR3 sequence is 14 residues long. Germline lookup yields CDR1 SEHNR and CDR2 FQNEAQ (reference sequence). V lost 2 bases to trimming and J lost 2 bases; unmatched junction nucleotides: 2.

The chain uses TRBV5-5 and TRBJ1-1; D gene unclear. Trimming shortened V by 2 bases and J by 4 bases, and 9 bases separated the two germline ends. The CDR3 is 13 residues long. Germline V CDR1 and CDR2: SGHKS, YYEKEE (reference sequence). CDR3 residues: CASSFTQATEAFF. In nucleotides, the CDR3 is TGTGCCAGCAGCTTCACTCAGGCCACTGAAGCTTTCTTT.

This clone was observed a single time. This rearrangement joins TRBV7-2 to TRBJ2-1; 7 nucleotides align to TRBD2. The CDR3 runs to 15 residues. The J segment lost 0 bases and the V segment lost 6 bases, leaving 5 bases of the junction unmatched. CDR1 is SGHTA and CDR2 is FQGNSA in the germline V gene. The CDR3 sequence: CASRMGLSSYNEQFF. In DNA, the CDR3 is TGTGCCAGCAGAATGGGACTAAGCTCCTACAATGAGCAGTTCTTC.

The rearrangement joins TRBV12-3 or TRBV12-4 to TRBJ1-1, with D perhaps matching TRBD1 (5 bases). This CDR3 is 12 amino acids long. Trimming shortened V by 5 bases and J by 5 bases, and 9 bases separated the two germline ends. This CDR3 is CASSPGVTEAFF. The CDR3 bases are TGTGCCAGCAGTCCGGGGGTTACTGAAGCTTTCTTT.

J is TRBJ1-1 and V is TRBV12-3 or TRBV12-4; a possible D gene is TRBD1 (5 bases). The CDR3 length is 13 residues. With 3 bases removed from V and 11 bases from J, the gap between germline ends came to 16 bases. The CDR3 DNA is TGTGCCAGCAGTTTCCAGAGCCCAGGGTTGGCTTTCTTT. Its protein is CASSFQSPGLAFF.

J is TRBJ1-1 and V is TRBV30; D remains ambiguous. With 4 bases removed from V and 2 bases from J, the gap between germline ends came to 5 bases. CDR3 length: 11 amino acids. From germline, CDR1 is GTSNPN and CDR2 SVGIG (reference sequence). CDR3 DNA sequence: TGTGCCTGGAAGCGAAACACTGAAGCTTTCTTT. It is translated as CAWKRNTEAFF.

The chain recombines TRBV7-2 with TRBJ2-7, with 10 bases fitting TRBD1. With 6 bases clipped from V and 6 bases from J, the junction kept 5 bases outside the gene matches. The CDR3 sequence is 13 residues long. The V gene's germline CDR1 is SGHTA and CDR2 FQGNSA. CDR3 in amino acids: CASSPGQGTEQYF. As DNA, the CDR3 is TGTGCCAGCAGTCCGGGACAGGGGACCGAGCAGTACTTC.

V gene TRBV4-1 combines with J gene TRBJ2-5; 7 bases fit TRBD1. The CDR3 has 15 amino acids. The V gene end was trimmed by 2 bases and the J gene end by 3 bases; junction bases not matched to a gene: 6. Per germline, CDR1 MGHRA and CDR2 YSYEKL. CDR3 loop: CASSQPGTAKETQYF. CDR3 bases: TGCGCCAGCAGCCAACCCGGGACAGCTAAAGAGACCCAGTACTTC.

This chain joins TRBV7-2 and TRBJ2-7, with 7 bases matching TRBD1. CDR3 length: 14 amino acids. J was trimmed by 1 base and V by 6 bases; bases with no gene match: 6. The germline V gene has CDR1 SGHTA and CDR2 FQGNSA. The CDR3 loop is CASRDRQGSYEQYF. CDR3 in DNA: TGTGCCAGCAGAGATCGACAGGGATCCTACGAGCAGTACTTC. Full variable domain (outside the CDR3, taken from reference TRBV7-2 and TRBJ2-7): GAGVSQSPSNKVTEKGKDVELRCDPISGHTALYWYRQSLGQGLEFLIYFQGNSAPDKSGLPSDRFSAERTGGSVSTLTIQRTQQEDSAVYLCASRDRQGSYEQYFGPGTRLTVT.

The V call is TRBV3-1 (or the pseudogene TRBV3-2), the J call TRBJ2-1; D perhaps matches TRBD1 (6 bases). The germline V gene has CDR1 LGHDT and CDR2 YNNKEL (reference sequence). This CDR3 spans 16 amino acids. Trimming removed 0 bases from V and 8 bases from J, with 17 bases in between. The DNA for the CDR3 is TGTGCCAGCAGCCAAGAAGAGGGGGAGAATGGTGATGAGCAGTTCTTC. This translates into CASSQEEGENGDEQFF.

The chain carries TRBV10-1 and TRBJ2-1; D not resolved. The CDR3 is made up of 12 amino acids. The ends were cut back, 3 bases at V and 5 bases at J, with 5 bases in the middle. The V gene's germline CDR1 is WNHNN and CDR2 SYGVQD (reference sequence). DNA for the CDR3: TGCGCCAGCAGTGACCTTAACAATGAGCAGTTCTTC. This encodes CASSDLNNEQFF.

This clone has more than one count but fewer than ten. J is TRBJ2-7 and V is TRBV19; 13 nucleotides agree with TRBD2. The germline gives CDR1 LNHDA, CDR2 SQIVND (reference sequence). With 4 bases clipped from V and 3 bases from J, the junction kept 3 bases outside the gene matches. This CDR3 has 15 residues. CDR3 protein: CASSTWTSGSYEQYF. The DNA for the CDR3 is TGTGCCAGTAGTACCTGGACTAGCGGGAGCTACGAGCAGTACTTC.

A note on this clone: Other DNA sequences of this sample code for an identical CDR3. The chain links TRBV11-3 to TRBJ2-3; 8 nucleotides agree with TRBD1. V shed 5 bases and J 1 base; nucleotides not matched to a gene: 2. Germline CDR1 is SGHNT and CDR2 is YENEEA. CDR3 length: 14 amino acids. The DNA of the CDR3 is TGTGCCAGCAGCCCACAGGGGGGCACAGATACGCAGTATTTT. Translated, it gives CASSPQGGTDTQYF.

The chain is built from TRBV30 and TRBJ1-3, with D possibly being TRBD1 (6 bases). This CDR3 comprises 13 residues. Germline V gene data show CDR1 as GTSNPN and CDR2 as SVGIG (reference sequence). The V end lost 8 bases, the J end lost 4 bases, and 15 bases lay between the germline ends. As DNA, the CDR3 is TGTGCCCGTACCGGACAGCTGGGAAACACCATATATTTT. This gives the protein CARTGQLGNTIYF.

On this clone itself: Mismatch with germline at one junction end may stem from a read error. The genes are TRBV14 and TRBJ1-1, with 8 bases that match TRBD1. The CDR3 is 15 amino acids. The germline CDR1 and CDR2 sequences are SGHDN and FVKESK. In nucleotides, the CDR3 is TGTGCCAGCAGCCTCCACAGGGGGGAGAACGCTGAAGCTTTCTTT. Its protein product is CASSLHRGENAEAFF.

This clone was observed a single time. The V call is TRBV3-1 (or the pseudogene TRBV3-2), the J call TRBJ2-1; TRBD2 agrees at 12 bases. The CDR3 has 16 residues. V was pared by 3 bases and J by 6 bases, with 6 bases of the junction left unmatched. From germline, CDR1 is LGHDT and CDR2 YNNKEL (reference sequence). The CDR3 coding sequence is TGTGCCAGCAGCCATACTAGCGGGAGGAGTTTCAATGAGCAGTTCTTC. Protein sequence: CASSHTSGRSFNEQFF.

This chain connects TRBV29-1 to TRBJ1-1; D not certain. This CDR3 is 9 amino acids long. CDR1 is SQVTM and CDR2 is ANQGSEA in the germline V gene. Trimming took off 7 bases at V and 3 bases at J, with 3 bases between the two ends. CDR3 DNA sequence: TGCAGCGGAGACACTGAAGCTTTCTTT. Its protein is CSGDTEAFF.

The chain links TRBV11-2 to TRBJ2-3; no firm D call. This CDR3 contains 13 residues. Per the germline V gene, CDR1 is SGHAT and CDR2 is FQNNGV. The ends were cut back, 3 bases at V and 2 bases at J, with 6 bases in the middle. CDR3 coding DNA: TGTGCCAGCAGCTTCCCTTACACAGATACGCAGTATTTT. It codes for CASSFPYTDTQYF.

The rearrangement joins TRBV13 to TRBJ1-2; TRBD1 matches at 8 bases. The CDR3 extends over 15 amino acids. Germline V gene lookup returns CDR1 PRHDT and CDR2 FYEKMQ (reference sequence). V was clipped by 5 bases and J by 9 bases; unmatched bases: 14. The CDR3 DNA reads as TGTGCCAGCAGCCCCCGTTACAGGGGGTTTTATAGCTACACCTTC. Residues: CASSPRYRGFYSYTF.

The chain links TRBV4-1 to TRBJ1-3; D unclear. With 0 bases removed from V and 8 bases from J, the gap between germline ends came to 14 bases. Germline CDR1 reads MGHRA; CDR2 reads YSYEKL. The CDR3 totals 15 residues. CDR3 in amino acids: CASSQDPGLGDTIYF. DNA for the CDR3: TGCGCCAGCAGCCAAGATCCGGGCCTCGGGGACACCATATATTTT.

J is TRBJ2-1 and V is TRBV11-3; TRBD2 agrees at 9 bases. Trimming cost V 3 bases and J 1 base; bases outside gene matches: 7. The CDR3 extends over 17 amino acids. Germline V gene lookup returns CDR1 SGHNT and CDR2 YENEEA. CDR3 loop: CASSFGEREASYNEQFF. CDR3 nucleotide sequence: TGTGCCAGCAGCTTCGGGGAGCGGGAGGCTTCCTACAATGAGCAGTTCTTC.

Concerning this clone itself: Additional DNA sequences in this sample encode the identical CDR3. CDR3 sequence: CASSPRLAGTGELFF. CDR3 in DNA: TGTGCCAGCAGCCCCCGACTAGCGGGCACCGGGGAGCTGTTTTTT. The J gene is TRBJ2-2, the V gene TRBV7-2, with TRBD2 matching 10 bases. Unmatched junction bases numbered 4, after V lost 5 bases and J lost 4 bases. This CDR3 comprises 15 residues. Looked up from germline, CDR1 is SGHTA and CDR2 is FQGNSA. The variable domain in full, with the rest retrieved from reference TRBV7-2 and TRBJ2-2, is GAGVSQSPSNKVTEKGKDVELRCDPISGHTALYWYRQSLGQGLEFLIYFQGNSAPDKSGLPSDRFSAERTGGSVSTLTIQRTQQEDSAVYLCASSPRLAGTGELFFGEGSRLTVL.

The chain employs TRBV5-4 and TRBJ2-1; D might be TRBD2 (7 bases). The length of the CDR3 is 15 residues. Germline values: CDR1 SGHNT, CDR2 YYREEE (reference sequence). Trimming cost V 3 bases and J 7 bases, with 17 bases left between them. CDR3 coding DNA: TGTGCCAGCAGCTCCGGGGGGCGGTCGAATAATGAGCAGTTCTTC. Translating gives CASSSGGRSNNEQFF.